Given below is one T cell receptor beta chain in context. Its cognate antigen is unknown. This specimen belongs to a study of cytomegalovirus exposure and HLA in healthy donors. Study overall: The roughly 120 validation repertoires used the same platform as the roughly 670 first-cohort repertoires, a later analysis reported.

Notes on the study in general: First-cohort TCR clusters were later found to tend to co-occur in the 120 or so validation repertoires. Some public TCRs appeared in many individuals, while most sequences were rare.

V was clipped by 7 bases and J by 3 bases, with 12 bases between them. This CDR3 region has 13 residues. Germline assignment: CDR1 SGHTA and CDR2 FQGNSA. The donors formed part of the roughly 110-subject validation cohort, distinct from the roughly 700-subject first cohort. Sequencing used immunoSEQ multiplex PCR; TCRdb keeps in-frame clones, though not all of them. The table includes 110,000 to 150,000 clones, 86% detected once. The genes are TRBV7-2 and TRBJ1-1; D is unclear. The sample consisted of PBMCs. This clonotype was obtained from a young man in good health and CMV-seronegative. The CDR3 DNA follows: TGTGCCAGCAAACGGTCGGTGGACACTGAAGCTTTCTTT. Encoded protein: CASKRSVDTEAFF. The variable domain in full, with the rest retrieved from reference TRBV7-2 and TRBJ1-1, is GAGVSQSPSNKVTEKGKDVELRCDPISGHTALYWYRQSLGQGLEFLIYFQGNSAPDKSGLPSDRFSAERTGGSVSTLTIQRTQQEDSAVYLCASKRSVDTEAFFGQGTRLTVV.